This T cell receptor (beta chain) was sequenced during a study of cytomegalovirus exposure and HLA in healthy donors. PCR employed 60 Vbeta and 13 Jbeta primers. The repertoire was sequenced with immunoSEQ multiplex PCR; TCRdb's copy has only in-frame clones and lacks some. The sample includes roughly 110,000 clones, just under 70% of them seen just once. Germline V gene lookup returns CDR1 MDHEN and CDR2 SYDVKM. The CDR3 extends over 15 amino acids. V lost 4 bases, J lost 1 base, and 5 bases stayed unmatched. V gene TRBV28 combines with J gene TRBJ1-1; 8 bases match TRBD1. This TCR was recovered from a man younger than 45 in good health and CMV-seropositive. The sample comprised PBMCs. The CDR3 region is CASSSTGTGNTEAFF. DNA of the CDR3: TGTGCCAGCAGTTCAACCGGGACAGGGAACACTGAAGCTTTCTTT.